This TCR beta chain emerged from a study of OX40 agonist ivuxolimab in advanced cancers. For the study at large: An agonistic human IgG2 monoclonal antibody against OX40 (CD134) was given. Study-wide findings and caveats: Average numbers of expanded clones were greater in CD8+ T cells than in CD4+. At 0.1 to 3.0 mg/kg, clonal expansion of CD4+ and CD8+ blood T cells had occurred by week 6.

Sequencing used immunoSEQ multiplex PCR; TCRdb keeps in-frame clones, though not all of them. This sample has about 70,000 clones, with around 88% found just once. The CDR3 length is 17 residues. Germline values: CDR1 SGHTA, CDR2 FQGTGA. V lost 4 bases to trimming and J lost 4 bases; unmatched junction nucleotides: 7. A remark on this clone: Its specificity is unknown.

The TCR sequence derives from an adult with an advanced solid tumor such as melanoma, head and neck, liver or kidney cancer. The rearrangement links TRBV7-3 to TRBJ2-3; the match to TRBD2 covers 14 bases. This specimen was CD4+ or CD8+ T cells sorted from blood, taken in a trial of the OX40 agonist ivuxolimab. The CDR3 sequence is CASSSRTSGGPSDTQYF. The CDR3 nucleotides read TGTGCCAGCAGCTCCCGGACTAGCGGGGGGCCTTCAGATACGCAGTATTTT.